This T cell receptor beta chain was sequenced in a study of read filtering for tumor transcriptome and immune sequencing. General observations from the study: Sorted CD138-negative bone marrow cells were not purified T cells.

From 300 to 450 ng of RNA, a library with molecular barcoded alpha/delta and beta/gamma adaptors was made. TCRdb used MiXCR to reprocess the reads, holding one entry per CDR3 protein. This table holds around 65,000 distinct CDR3 sequences, about 19% found once. As concerns this clonotype: The target antigen is unknown. A much larger clone lies a single base off, so this may be a read error.

The CDR3 contains 15 residues. Trimming at V came to 4 bases and at J to 8 bases, leaving 6 bases not matched to a gene. Per the germline V gene, CDR1 is KGHDR and CDR2 is SFDVKD. Specimen: a population of CD138-negative cells sorted from bone marrow. The J gene is TRBJ1-5, the V gene TRBV24-1; 11 bases are shared with TRBD1. This clonotype was sampled from a donor over 35 with multiple myeloma. In DNA form, the CDR3 reads TGTGCCACCAGTGACAGGACAGGGGGCGATAAGCCCCAGCATTTT. As protein: CATSDRTGGDKPQHF.